What follows are 21 T cell receptor beta chains derived from one specimen sequenced in a study of blood T cell repertoires in COVID-19 (dated by TCRdb to 2018 to 2021). The receptor library was made with the immunoSEQ multiplex PCR assay. In its TCRdb copy, this immuneACCESS table keeps in-frame sequences only and misses some clones. Where compared with another copy, unresolved V genes explain less than half of these, and the others have no known cause. This sample has 130,000 or so clones in its table, and 85% to 90% of those were observed once. The top ten clones comprise roughly 2.1% of the sample. The sequencing sample was made of peripheral blood. These receptors originate from a woman aged 45-65 years with acute or convalescent COVID-19.

On this clone itself: At one end the junction does not follow the germline gene, possibly because of a read error. The CDR3 region is CASSRDSSQPQHF. The DNA of the CDR3 is TGTGCCAGCAGTCGGGACAGCAGTCAGCCCCAGCATTTT. This sequence joins TRBV6-2 or TRBV6-3 and TRBJ1-5, with 7 bases fitting TRBD1. Germline V gene sequence: CDR1 MNHEY, CDR2 SVGEGT. The CDR3 runs to 13 residues.

The rearrangement uses TRBV6-2 or TRBV6-3 and TRBJ2-5; D gene uncertain. The CDR3 contains 13 residues. CDR1 and CDR2 (germline): MNHEY, SVGEGT. V lost 5 bases and J 5 bases, leaving 12 bases between the germline ends. The CDR3 is CASSPYLWETQYF. CDR3 DNA sequence: TGTGCCAGCAGTCCCTATTTGTGGGAGACCCAGTACTTC.

J is TRBJ2-7 and V is TRBV3-1 (or the pseudogene TRBV3-2), with TRBD2 as a possible D gene (6 bases). V was cut by 1 base and J by 2 bases, with 12 bases left in between. Germline CDR1 reads LGHDT; CDR2 reads YNNKEL (reference sequence). This CDR3 region has 15 residues. The CDR3: CASSQVASDTYEQYF. In nucleotides, the CDR3 is TGTGCCAGCAGCCAAGTGGCTAGCGACACCTACGAGCAGTACTTC.

The chain uses TRBV10-3 and TRBJ2-6, with 7 bases fitting TRBD1. This CDR3 is built from 14 residues. V lost 5 bases to trimming and J lost 8 bases; unmatched junction nucleotides: 6. Germline V gene sequence: CDR1 ENHRY, CDR2 SYGVKD. This chain's CDR3 is CAISSGTETNVLTF. In nucleotides, the CDR3 is TGTGCCATCAGTTCCGGGACAGAGACCAACGTCCTGACTTTC.

The chain carries TRBV9 and TRBJ2-5; no definite D call. V dropped 0 bases and J dropped 4 bases, with 13 bases sitting between them. The CDR3 runs to 15 residues. Germline CDR1 and CDR2: SGDLS and YYNGEE. The CDR3 nucleotides are TGTGCCAGCAGCGTAGGAGGCTACACCCCAGAGACCCAGTACTTC. Translation: CASSVGGYTPETQYF.

The count of this clone is one. The chain has TRBV5-4 and TRBJ2-2, with 7 bases fitting TRBD1. With V trimmed by 5 bases and J by 5 bases, 3 bases remained unmatched. This CDR3 spans 13 amino acids. Germline CDR1 and CDR2: SGHNT and YYREEE (reference sequence). CDR3 region: CASSLQGTGELFF. The CDR3 nucleotides are TGTGCCAGCAGTTTACAGGGGACCGGGGAGCTGTTTTTT.

The CDR3 region has the DNA TGCGCCAGCAGCTTGGGGGCGGGAGTGACCTACAATGAGCAGTTCTTC. Translated: CASSLGAGVTYNEQFF. The rearrangement links TRBV5-1 to TRBJ2-1; TRBD2 agrees at 7 bases. The CDR3 contains 16 residues. With V trimmed by 0 bases and J by 2 bases, 5 bases remained unmatched. Germline-derived CDR1 and CDR2 are SGHRS and YFSETQ.

The chain uses TRBV5-6 and TRBJ2-3, with 10 positions matching TRBD1. CDR3 length equals 15 residues. Germline values: CDR1 SGHDT, CDR2 YYEEEE. The J segment lost 3 bases and the V segment lost 1 base, leaving 2 bases of the junction unmatched. Here the CDR3 reads CASSLWTGGTDTQYF. In nucleotides, the CDR3 is TGTGCCAGCAGCTTGTGGACAGGGGGAACAGATACGCAGTATTTT.

The chain is built from TRBV12-5 and TRBJ1-5, with 9 positions matching TRBD1. The junction had 8 bases not matched to a gene; V was cut back by 2 bases and J by 3 bases. This CDR3 contains 17 residues. Per germline, CDR1 LGHNT and CDR2 FRNRAP. For the CDR3, the DNA is TGTGCTAGTGGTTTGCTAGGGACAGGGCCCTCCAATCAGCCCCAGCATTTT. It translates to CASGLLGTGPSNQPQHF.

This rearrangement joins TRBV9 to TRBJ2-2; D is undetermined. CDR1 is SGDLS and CDR2 is YYNGEE in the germline V gene. This CDR3 is 13 amino acids long. Trimming cost V 3 bases and J 1 base, with 4 bases left between them. The chain's CDR3 is CASSGGNTGELFF. The CDR3 coding sequence is TGTGCCAGCAGCGGCGGGAACACCGGGGAGCTGTTTTTT.

This sequence joins TRBV16 and TRBJ1-2; unclear D gene. The germline V gene encodes CDR1 KGHSY and CDR2 FQNENV. Trimming took off 6 bases at V and 7 bases at J, with 15 bases between the two ends. This CDR3 comprises 13 residues. The CDR3 nucleotides are TGTGCCAGCAGTCCCAGGAGGGAAGCTGGCTACACCTTC. Amino acid sequence: CASSPRREAGYTF.

The chain recombines TRBV18 with TRBJ2-1; D ambiguous. Trimming took off 6 bases at V and 4 bases at J, with 10 bases between the two ends. This CDR3 comprises 13 residues. Germline values: CDR1 KGHSH, CDR2 LQKENI. CDR3 bases: TGTGCCAGCTCGCCCGAAACTTACAATGAGCAGTTCTTC. Its protein product is CASSPETYNEQFF.

This clone was recorded once. The chain joins TRBV29-1 to TRBJ2-1; 12 nucleotides align to TRBD2. The CDR3 is made up of 15 amino acids. V shed 6 bases and J 9 bases; nucleotides not matched to a gene: 12. Germline V gives CDR1 SQVTM, CDR2 ANQGSEA. As DNA, the CDR3 is TGCAGCGTAGGGACTAGCGGGCAAAATACGGGTGAGCAGTTCTTC. This encodes CSVGTSGQNTGEQFF.

The chain combines TRBV18 with TRBJ2-6; unclear D gene. V lost 4 bases, J lost 4 bases, and 14 bases lay in between. CDR1 is KGHSH, CDR2 LQKENI, per germline. There are 16 residues in the CDR3. The CDR3 sequence: CASSLAIGSGANVLTF. The CDR3 DNA reads TGTGCCAGCTCACTGGCCATCGGGTCCGGGGCCAACGTCCTGACTTTC.

The rearrangement uses TRBV7-2 and TRBJ1-5; TRBD1 matches at 7 bases. The germline gives CDR1 SGHTA, CDR2 FQGNSA. The CDR3 is 13 amino acids. The V and J ends lost 5 bases and 5 bases, in that order; junction bases with no gene match: 3. This chain's CDR3 is CASSHDRDQPQHF. CDR3 DNA: TGTGCCAGCAGCCACGACAGGGATCAGCCCCAGCATTTT.

This clone was picked up one time. The CDR3 nucleotides read TGTGCCAGCTCACCAGGACTAGCGGGAGAGACCCAGTACTTC. Encoded protein: CASSPGLAGETQYF. The V call is TRBV18, the J call TRBJ2-5; TRBD2 aligns across 11 bases. Germline V gives CDR1 KGHSH, CDR2 LQKENI. This CDR3 is 14 amino acids long. V lost 2 bases, J lost 4 bases, and 0 bases stayed unmatched.

In DNA form, the CDR3 reads TGTGCCAGCAGTTACAAGGACCGGGAAGAAGCTTTCTTT. Encoded protein: CASSYKDREEAFF. V is TRBV6-2 or TRBV6-3 and J is TRBJ1-1, with no clear D. This CDR3 comprises 13 residues. Germline V gene data show CDR1 as MNHEY and CDR2 as SVGEGT. The germline V and J ends were trimmed by 2 bases and 8 bases, with 12 bases remaining between them.

The chain recombines TRBV6-2 or TRBV6-3 with TRBJ2-4; TRBD1 aligns across 7 bases. Germline CDR1 and CDR2: MNHEY and SVGEGT. The CDR3 runs 21 residues. The V segment lost 2 bases and the J segment 0 bases; nucleotides outside the gene matches: 19. In nucleotides, the CDR3 is TGTGCCAGCAGTTACGGTTTGTTGTGGCAGGGGGATTACCGAGCCAAAAACATTCAGTACTTC. It codes for CASSYGLLWQGDYRAKNIQYF.

The chain links TRBV5-1 to TRBJ1-3; D gene unclear. The ends were cut back, 0 bases at V and 3 bases at J, with 4 bases in the middle. The germline gives CDR1 SGHRS, CDR2 YFSETQ. The CDR3 spans 13 residues. This CDR3 reads CASSLAFGNTIYF. The CDR3 DNA reads as TGCGCCAGCAGCTTGGCCTTTGGAAACACCATATATTTT.

This clone was found a few times. The V gene is TRBV2, the J gene TRBJ1-4; 7 bases are a match to TRBD1. Germline assignment: CDR1 SNHLY and CDR2 FYNNEI. The CDR3 is 18 amino acids. Losses at the gene ends were 0 bases for V and 2 bases for J; bases not matched to a gene: 9. This CDR3 is CASSEAQQGFQTNEKLFF. The CDR3 DNA sequence: TGTGCCAGCAGTGAAGCCCAACAGGGGTTTCAGACTAATGAAAAACTGTTTTTT.

This clone has just one count. This chain uses TRBV11-2 with TRBJ1-1; TRBD1 is a possible D gene (5 bases). The ends were cut back, 3 bases at V and 4 bases at J, with 12 bases in the middle. CDR1 SGHAT and CDR2 FQNNGV come from the germline V gene. The CDR3 totals 14 residues. The CDR3 protein is CASSLGTRVTEAFF. The CDR3 nucleotides are TGTGCCAGCAGCTTGGGGACTCGGGTCACTGAAGCTTTCTTT.